Below are 31 T cell receptor beta chains sequenced from a single sample in a study of T cell responses to AZD1222 COVID-19 vaccine (dated by TCRdb to 2020 to 2022). Per the publication, the time point label means: about 28 days (+/-7) after the second vaccine dose. Library creation used the immunoSEQ multiplex PCR assay. TCRdb took over this immuneACCESS table, retaining in-frame rearrangements with V and J assigned. Such tables are incomplete; in checked studies, under half of the missing clones stem from an unresolved V gene, and the remainder is unexplained. The sample includes under 95,000 clones, with around nine tenths observed a single time. The ten largest make up less than 9% of the sample. Sequenced here: peripheral blood, sampled 28 days after the second AZD1222 dose. Receptors were obtained from an adult who received the AZD1222 COVID-19 vaccine.

J is TRBJ1-4 and V is TRBV7-9; 8 nucleotides match TRBD1. J was trimmed by 8 bases and V by 1 base; bases with no gene match: 9. In germline, CDR1 is SEHNR, CDR2 FQNEAQ (reference sequence). CDR3 size: 16 residues. CDR3 nucleotides: TGTGCCAGCAGCTTAGGAGATCAGGGGGCTGGGGAAAAACTGTTTTTT. Its translation: CASSLGDQGAGEKLFF.

The chain has TRBV7-2 and TRBJ2-5; 7 bases are shared with TRBD2. J gave up 2 bases and V 3 bases, and 15 bases lay outside the gene matches. This CDR3 comprises 18 residues. CDR1 SGHTA and CDR2 FQGNSA come from the germline V gene. For the CDR3, the DNA is TGTGCCAGCAGCTTTGGAGTGGGAGGGCCTATTTTACAAGAGACCCAGTACTTC. It yields the protein CASSFGVGGPILQETQYF.

CDR3 sequence reads: CSASQDREGPLHF. For the CDR3, the DNA is TGCAGTGCTAGTCAGGACAGGGAGGGACCCCTCCACTTT. The chain joins TRBV20-1 to TRBJ1-6; 8 bases are a match to TRBD1. Germline CDR1 and CDR2: DFQATT and SNEGSKA (reference sequence). Trimming cost V 3 bases and J 12 bases; bases outside gene matches: 7. The CDR3 is 13 residues long.

The gene calls are TRBV4-2 and TRBJ2-5; maybe TRBD2 (5 bases). The length of the CDR3 is 15 residues. Trimming took 0 bases from V and 5 from J, leaving 13 bases between them. CDR1 and CDR2 (germline): LGHNA, YNFKEQ. The CDR3 is CASSQESDRGETQYF. In DNA, the CDR3 is TGTGCCAGCAGCCAAGAGTCGGATAGAGGGGAGACCCAGTACTTC.

This chain links TRBV7-7 with TRBJ1-4; TRBD1 is a possible D gene (5 bases). This CDR3 has 17 residues. Germline loops: CDR1 SSHAT, CDR2 FNYEAQ (reference sequence). Trimming shortened V by 5 bases and J by 8 bases, and 24 bases separated the two germline ends. The CDR3 is CASSPRDVAESREKLFF. CDR3 DNA: TGTGCCAGCAGCCCACGGGACGTGGCGGAGAGTAGGGAAAAACTGTTTTTT. Variable domain in full (rest from reference TRBV7-7 and TRBJ1-4): GAGVSQSPRYKVTKRGQDVTLRCDPISSHATLYWYQQALGQGPEFLTYFNYEAQPDKSGLPSDRFSAERPEGSISTLTIQRTEQRDSAMYRCASSPRDVAESREKLFFGSGTQLSVL.

This chain uses TRBV28 with TRBJ1-5; TRBD1 agrees at 7 bases. V shed 6 bases and J 3 bases; nucleotides not matched to a gene: 8. The germline V gene encodes CDR1 MDHEN and CDR2 SYDVKM. The CDR3 is 15 amino acids. The CDR3 DNA follows: TGTGCCAGCAGACTTTCTGACAGGGCCAATCAGCCCCAGCATTTT. Protein: CASRLSDRANQPQHF.

V and J are TRBV6-5 and TRBJ2-3, with 9 bases lining up with TRBD1. This CDR3 comprises 13 residues. V trimming: 10 bases; J trimming: 4 bases; junction bases outside the gene matches: 6. The germline gives CDR1 MNHEY, CDR2 SVGAGI. The CDR3 spells CATRTGVADTQYF. As DNA, the CDR3 is TGTGCCACCAGGACAGGGGTGGCAGATACGCAGTATTTT.

The chain couples TRBV5-1 to TRBJ2-3; D is unclear. From germline, CDR1 is SGHRS and CDR2 YFSETQ. The CDR3 sequence is 15 residues long. V was pared by 0 bases and J by 0 bases, with 8 bases between. The CDR3 DNA reads as TGCGCCAGCAGCTTGGGGCGGTTAAGCACAGATACGCAGTATTTT. It specifies CASSLGRLSTDTQYF.

The rearrangement links TRBV6-2 or TRBV6-3 to TRBJ2-5, with no clear D. Between the trimmed V and J ends, which lost 5 bases and 5 bases, there was a span of 6 bases. CDR1 MNHEY and CDR2 SVGEGT come from the germline V gene. CDR3 length equals 11 residues. The CDR3 bases are TGTGCCAGCAGTAACCTGGAGACCCAGTACTTC. This encodes CASSNLETQYF.

The J gene is TRBJ2-5, the V gene TRBV7-6; 8 nucleotides align to TRBD2. Germline CDR1 and CDR2: SGHVS and FNYEAQ. The V gene end was trimmed by 3 bases and the J gene end by 2 bases; junction bases not matched to a gene: 8. This CDR3 is 16 amino acids long. CDR3 residues: CASSFSGGTLQETQYF. The CDR3 region has the DNA TGTGCCAGCAGCTTTTCGGGAGGGACTCTTCAAGAGACCCAGTACTTC.

V gene TRBV6-5 combines with J gene TRBJ2-3, with TRBD1 identical over 7 bases. Germline CDR1 MNHEY, CDR2 SVGAGI. The V segment lost 7 bases and the J segment 6 bases; nucleotides outside the gene matches: 7. The CDR3 covers 13 residues. CDR3 sequence: CASTDRVTDTQYF. The CDR3 nucleotides read TGTGCCAGCACCGACAGGGTTACCGATACGCAGTATTTT.

The chain combines TRBV19 with TRBJ2-7, with 8 bases identical to TRBD1. The J segment lost 7 bases and the V segment lost 4 bases, leaving 18 bases of the junction unmatched. Looked up from germline, CDR1 is LNHDA and CDR2 is SQIVND (reference sequence). This CDR3 spans 17 amino acids. CDR3 loop: CASSTIPRTGTPHEQYF. The CDR3 DNA sequence: TGTGCCAGTAGTACGATACCTAGGACAGGGACCCCTCATGAGCAGTACTTC.

The V call is TRBV21-1, the J call TRBJ2-1; the table calls TRBD2, which could not be checked here. TRBV21-1 is a pseudogene segment. The CDR3 extends over 15 amino acids. The CDR3 here is CASSLRLAPTNEQFF. The DNA of the CDR3 is TGTGCCAGCAGCCTCCGACTAGCGCCTACTAATGAGCAGTTCTTC.

The J gene is TRBJ2-1, the V gene TRBV18; D unresolved. Per the germline V gene, CDR1 is KGHSH and CDR2 is LQKENI. Trimming pared 3 bases from V and 4 bases from J, leaving 7 bases between. This CDR3 contains 13 residues. CDR3 sequence reads: CASSPASYNEQFF. In DNA, the CDR3 is TGTGCCAGCTCACCTGCCAGTTACAATGAGCAGTTCTTC.

V is TRBV5-1 and J is TRBJ2-5; TRBD2 matches 14 bases. The junction had 4 bases not matched to a gene; V was cut back by 2 bases and J by 4 bases. The CDR3 loop spans 16 amino acids. Germline loops: CDR1 SGHRS, CDR2 YFSETQ. CDR3 DNA sequence: TGCGCCAGCAGCTTACTGACTAGCGGGAGGGGAGAGACCCAGTACTTC. The encoded protein is CASSLLTSGRGETQYF.

The rearrangement uses TRBV27 and TRBJ2-7; tentatively, D is TRBD2 (6 bases). CDR1 is MNHEY and CDR2 is SMNVEV in the germline V gene (reference sequence). CDR3 length: 16 amino acids. Trimming left V 0 bases short and J 1 base short, with 13 bases between. The CDR3 nucleotides are TGTGCCAGCAGTTTATCGAGGGAGGTCAGTTCCTACGAGCAGTACTTC. Encoded protein: CASSLSREVSSYEQYF.

The rearrangement uses TRBV6-4 and TRBJ2-2; no reliable D call. Germline CDR1 and CDR2: MRHNA and SNTAGT. The CDR3 runs to 14 residues. Trimming shortened V by 3 bases and J by 5 bases, and 10 bases separated the two germline ends. In DNA form, the CDR3 reads TGTGCCAGCAGTGAATCGGTTGGGACCGGGGAGCTGTTTTTT. It encodes CASSESVGTGELFF.

A single count supports this clone. The chain links TRBV5-6 to TRBJ1-2, with D unresolved. V dropped 3 bases and J dropped 0 bases, with 12 bases sitting between them. The CDR3 loop spans 15 amino acids. CDR1 is SGHDT, CDR2 YYEEEE, per germline. Here the CDR3 reads CASSSGLRTNYGYTF. In DNA, the CDR3 is TGTGCCAGCAGCTCGGGTCTTCGAACTAACTATGGCTACACCTTC.

The chain is built from TRBV29-1 and TRBJ1-1, with D tentatively TRBD1 (6 bases). This CDR3 spans 14 amino acids. The V end was cut by 4 bases, the J end by 3 bases, with 15 bases between. Germline V gene lookup returns CDR1 SQVTM and CDR2 ANQGSEA. CDR3 sequence reads: CSVVAGRGYTEAFF. CDR3 in DNA: TGCAGCGTTGTAGCGGGCAGGGGATACACTGAAGCTTTCTTT. The variable domain in full, completed from reference TRBV29-1 and TRBJ1-1, reads SAVISQKPSRDICQRGTSLTIQCQVDSQVTMMFWYRQQPGQSLTLIATANQGSEATYESGFVIDKFPISRPNLTFSTLTVSNMSPEDSSIYLCSVVAGRGYTEAFFGQGTRLTVV.

The chain has TRBV3-1 (or the pseudogene TRBV3-2) and TRBJ2-3; 10 positions agree with TRBD1. The CDR3 has 13 residues. V was pared by 5 bases and J by 4 bases, with 0 bases of the junction left unmatched. Germline assignment: CDR1 LGHDT and CDR2 YNNKEL (reference sequence). The CDR3 here is CASSGQGADTQYF. The DNA of the CDR3 is TGTGCCAGCAGCGGACAGGGGGCAGATACGCAGTATTTT.

The V and J genes are TRBV19 and TRBJ2-1, with no clear D. CDR1 LNHDA and CDR2 SQIVND come from the germline V gene (reference sequence). Deletions cut 9 bases from V and 3 bases from J, with 18 bases between. The length of the CDR3 is 15 residues. The chain's CDR3 is CASSATLSDYNEQFF. Here the CDR3 DNA reads TGTGCCAGCTCCGCGACCCTAAGTGACTACAATGAGCAGTTCTTC.

This chain links TRBV3-1 (or the pseudogene TRBV3-2) with TRBJ2-5; D remains ambiguous. This CDR3 has 13 residues. From germline, CDR1 is LGHDT and CDR2 YNNKEL (reference sequence). V lost 1 base and J lost 2, with 5 bases in between. CDR3 in DNA: TGTGCCAGCAGCCAAGCTCTTCAAGAGACCCAGTACTTC. It yields the protein CASSQALQETQYF.

The V and J genes are TRBV25-1 and TRBJ2-2; TRBD1 aligns across 8 bases. The germline V gene encodes CDR1 MGHDK and CDR2 SYGVNS. With V trimmed by 7 bases and J by 6 bases, 4 bases remained unmatched. The CDR3 extends over 13 amino acids. CDR3 sequence: CASNRGTPGELFF. CDR3 DNA: TGTGCCAGCAACAGGGGGACTCCCGGGGAGCTGTTTTTT.

CDR3 bases: TGTGCCAGTCTCAGCTCAGGGGCAACTAATGAAAAACTGTTTTTT. Protein sequence: CASLSSGATNEKLFF. The chain carries TRBV19 and TRBJ1-4; TRBD1 is a possible D gene (6 bases). Germline-derived CDR1 and CDR2 are LNHDA and SQIVND (reference sequence). Trimming shortened V by 8 bases and J by 0 bases, and 13 bases separated the two germline ends. The CDR3 extends over 15 amino acids.

This clone was seen a handful of times. V gene TRBV3-1 (or the pseudogene TRBV3-2) combines with J gene TRBJ2-1; D gene unclear. Germline loops: CDR1 LGHDT, CDR2 YNNKEL (reference sequence). Deletions cut 3 bases from V and 4 bases from J, with 16 bases between. The CDR3 length is 16 residues. CDR3 in amino acids: CASSQIGHGKYNEQFF. CDR3 in DNA: TGTGCCAGCAGCCAGATCGGGCACGGAAAGTACAATGAGCAGTTCTTC.

The CDR3 coding sequence is TGTGCCAGCAGTTTTAGCGGGAGAGAGACCCAGTACTTC. Amino acids: CASSFSGRETQYF. The rearrangement joins TRBV6-2 or TRBV6-3 to TRBJ2-5; 9 bases fit TRBD2. Germline lookup yields CDR1 MNHEY and CDR2 SVGEGT. The CDR3 is made up of 13 amino acids. J lost 4 bases, V lost 4 bases, and 1 base had no gene match.

This clone appeared a single time. An end of the junction differs from the germline gene, which may be a read error. The chain is built from TRBV7-7 and TRBJ2-7, with TRBD2 identical over 12 bases. CDR3 size: 15 residues. Germline CDR1 reads SSHAT; CDR2 reads FNYEAQ (reference sequence). CDR3 nucleotides: TGTGCTAGCAGCTCAGGGACTAGCGGGCCGGGAGAGCAGTACTTC. It codes for CASSSGTSGPGEQYF.

The rearrangement uses TRBV11-2 and TRBJ1-6; D possibly corresponds to TRBD1 (5 bases). Germline V CDR1 and CDR2: SGHAT, FQNNGV. The CDR3 covers 15 residues. Trimming left V 0 bases short and J 9 bases short, with 12 bases between. CDR3 region: CASSLEGGRISPLHF. DNA for the CDR3: TGTGCCAGCAGCTTAGAGGGGGGGAGAATTTCACCCCTCCACTTT.

The rearrangement links TRBV3-1 (or the pseudogene TRBV3-2) to TRBJ1-5; 11 nucleotides match TRBD1. The CDR3 is made up of 19 amino acids. Looked up from germline, CDR1 is LGHDT and CDR2 is YNNKEL (reference sequence). V dropped 4 bases and J dropped 2; count of bases not matched to a gene: 13. CDR3 coding DNA: TGTGCCAGCAGCCCAGTTGCGGGACAGGGGGAATTGGGCAATCAGCCCCAGCATTTT. It codes for CASSPVAGQGELGNQPQHF.

V gene TRBV7-2 combines with J gene TRBJ2-4, with a possible D match to TRBD1 (6 bases). The V end was cut by 5 bases, the J end by 0 bases, with 14 bases between. The germline gives CDR1 SGHTA, CDR2 FQGNSA. CDR3 length equals 16 residues. CDR3 amino acids: CASSLQGSVAKNIQYF. The CDR3 DNA follows: TGTGCCAGCAGCCTCCAGGGGAGCGTAGCCAAAAACATTCAGTACTTC.

V usage is TRBV7-9 and J usage is TRBJ1-3; no firm D call. Germline-derived CDR1 and CDR2 are SEHNR and FQNEAQ (reference sequence). This CDR3 has 14 amino acids. Between the trimmed V and J ends, which lost 5 bases and 3 bases, there was a span of 11 bases. The CDR3 bases are TGTGCCAGCAGCCTCCCCGGGTATGGAAACACCATATATTTT. Encoded protein: CASSLPGYGNTIYF.